Given below is one T cell receptor (beta chain) in context. No antigen is known for it. Here immunoSEQ multiplex PCR was the method, and the copy in TCRdb shows in-frame clones only, minus some. The repertoire holds more than 7,000 clones, with 95% to 98% as singletons. CDR3 length: 15 residues. Germline values: CDR1 MNHNS, CDR2 SASEGT. J was trimmed by 3 bases and V by 5 bases; bases with no gene match: 8. This record belongs to a study of naive CD8 T cells in extremely preterm neonates. Notes on the study in general: Compared with all age groups, preterm neonates showed less repertoire richness.

Sequenced sample: naive CD8+ T cells from blood. The sequence derives from a human donor in good health. This sequence joins TRBV6-1 and TRBJ1-1; 8 nucleotides align to TRBD1. The CDR3 protein is CASSPRQGRYTEAFF. The CDR3 DNA reads as TGTGCCAGCAGTCCCCGACAGGGGCGATACACTGAAGCTTTCTTT.